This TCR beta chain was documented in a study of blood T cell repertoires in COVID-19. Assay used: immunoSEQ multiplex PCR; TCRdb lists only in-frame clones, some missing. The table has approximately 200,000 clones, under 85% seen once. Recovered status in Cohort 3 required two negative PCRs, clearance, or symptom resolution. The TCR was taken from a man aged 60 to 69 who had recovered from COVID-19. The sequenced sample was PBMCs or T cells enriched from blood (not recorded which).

The DNA of the CDR3 is TGCGCCAGCAGCTCGACAGGGAACACCTCTGGGGCCAACGTCCTGACTTTC. This sequence encodes CASSSTGNTSGANVLTF. The chain carries TRBV5-1 and TRBJ2-6, with 7 bases matching TRBD1. Trimming removed 3 bases from V and 0 bases from J; junction bases left unmatched: 6. Germline loops: CDR1 SGHRS, CDR2 YFSETQ. CDR3 length: 17 residues.